The 8 T cell receptor beta chains in this list originate from one sample, sequenced in a study of PD-L1 blockade in urothelial cancer (dated by TCRdb to the late 2010s). The library came from the immunoSEQ multiplex PCR assay. TCRdb re-hosts the immuneACCESS table, in-frame sequences only. Its copies lack some clones; in the studies checked, an unresolved V gene accounts for under half of them, and the cause for the rest is not known. Present in this sample are roughly 56,000 clones, around 83% of which were seen just once. Around 22% of the sample rests with the top ten. Reading the label with the study, this specimen's time point is: pretreatment peripheral blood. Sequencing used PBMCs, obtained around atezolizumab (anti-PD-L1) treatment. These receptors were collected from a man aged 60 to 75 with urothelial cancer.

This clone was seen only once. This rearrangement joins TRBV5-1 to TRBJ1-4, with 8 bases that match TRBD1. Germline CDR1 SGHRS, CDR2 YFSETQ. This CDR3 contains 17 residues. Unmatched junction bases numbered 8, after V lost 2 bases and J lost 2 bases. The CDR3 nucleotides are TGCGCCAGCAGCTTTCGCAGGGGGCAGGGCACTAATGAAAAACTGTTTTTT. This codes for CASSFRRGQGTNEKLFF.

The gene calls are TRBV6-5 and TRBJ1-2, with D possibly being TRBD1 (6 bases). Per the germline V gene, CDR1 is MNHEY and CDR2 is SVGAGI. V lost 6 bases and J lost 8, with 16 bases in between. The CDR3 spans 13 residues. For the CDR3, the DNA is TGTGCCAGCAGGCCTTCGGGGGGCCAGGGCTACACCTTC. Protein sequence: CASRPSGGQGYTF.

The chain uses TRBV6-5 and TRBJ2-5, with TRBD1 as a possible D gene (6 bases). V was clipped by 6 bases and J by 3 bases, with 14 bases between them. The CDR3 loop spans 14 amino acids. Germline CDR1 MNHEY, CDR2 SVGAGI. The CDR3 here is CASRRQVGKETQYF. The CDR3 DNA follows: TGTGCCAGCAGGAGACAGGTCGGGAAAGAGACCCAGTACTTC.

The chain combines TRBV7-2 with TRBJ2-5; TRBD1 agrees at 7 bases. V gave up 5 bases and J gave up 5 bases; unmatched junction bases: 14. CDR3 size: 16 residues. Germline V lookup: CDR1 SGHTA, CDR2 FQGNSA. CDR3 region: CASSGSRTGLMETQYF. The CDR3 DNA reads as TGTGCCAGCAGCGGATCCCGGACAGGTCTGATGGAGACCCAGTACTTC.

The chain recombines TRBV30 with TRBJ1-5, with D unresolved. Germline CDR1 reads GTSNPN; CDR2 reads SVGIG (reference sequence). This CDR3 has 15 amino acids. The V end was cut by 3 bases, the J end by 3 bases, with 15 bases between. The CDR3 protein is CAWSDLGRYNQPQHF. CDR3 coding DNA: TGTGCCTGGAGCGACCTCGGCAGGTACAATCAGCCCCAGCATTTT.

The chain combines TRBV30 with TRBJ1-4, with D maybe TRBD1 (5 bases). This CDR3 comprises 13 residues. Germline assignment: CDR1 GTSNPN and CDR2 SVGIG (reference sequence). Trimming removed 0 bases from V and 8 bases from J, with 10 bases in between. The DNA for the CDR3 is TGTGCCTGGAGTGTGGGGCAAACGGAAAAACTGTTTTTT. Translated, it gives CAWSVGQTEKLFF.

The V call is TRBV6-6, the J call TRBJ2-7; 9 bases map to TRBD1. This CDR3 is built from 15 residues. The germline V gene has CDR1 MNHNY and CDR2 SVGAGI (reference sequence). Trimming removed 5 bases from V and 0 bases from J; junction bases left unmatched: 5. The CDR3 nucleotides read TGTGCCAGCAGTACAGGGGGCATAGACTCCTACGAGCAGTACTTC. It translates to CASSTGGIDSYEQYF.

This chain links TRBV7-8 with TRBJ1-1, with 9 bases lining up with TRBD1. Germline V gives CDR1 SGHVS, CDR2 FQNEAQ. V shed 1 base and J 4 bases; nucleotides not matched to a gene: 10. The CDR3 is made up of 17 amino acids. The CDR3 DNA reads as TGTGCCAGCAGCTTAGGTATACAGGGGGCGGGTGGCACTGAAGCTTTCTTT. Amino acids: CASSLGIQGAGGTEAFF.